The T cell receptor beta chain described here comes from a study of blood T cell repertoires in COVID-19. Seattle researchers signed up patients amid active infection and tracked them longitudinally. The CDR3 spans 15 residues. V was pared by 5 bases and J by 0 bases, with 11 bases between. Per the germline V gene, CDR1 is SGHTA and CDR2 is FQGNSA. Libraries were prepared by immunoSEQ multiplex PCR; TCRdb keeps only in-frame clonotypes and omits some of them. The sample consists of 390,000 or so clones, roughly 90% of them appearing once. V gene TRBV7-2 combines with J gene TRBJ1-5, with D perhaps TRBD1 (6 bases). Input material: peripheral blood. This sequence was found in a woman in her twenties or thirties with COVID-19, enrolled during active disease. The CDR3: CASSPTGISNQPQHF. The CDR3 DNA follows: TGTGCCAGCAGCCCCACAGGGATTAGCAATCAGCCCCAGCATTTT.